A single T cell receptor beta chain is shown here with its context. The antigen it recognizes is unknown. No base quality information exists; no much larger clone differs at one position. This entry comes from a study of T cells after yellow fever vaccination (dated by TCRdb to the late 2010s). For context, the study as a whole: The SMART-Seq v4 Ultra Low Input RNA kit was used to prepare libraries from fractions with low cell numbers. To track T-cell clones before and after primary and booster YFV17D yellow fever vaccination, bulk TCR alpha and beta repertoires were sequenced longitudinally. The cohort comprised two healthy male donors, one aged 18 to 29 and one aged 30 to 40 years. Bulk PBMC replicates and cell subsets were isolated from blood drawn at multiple timepoints before and after both primary and secondary immunization.

General study outcomes and caveats: Compared with the primary T-cell response, the secondary T-cell response was weaker but faster, peaking on day 5 rather than day 15. A small share of clonotypes occurred in both CD4 and CD8 compartments, likely arising from convergent recombination. FACS-sorted repertoires could contain abundant contaminating clonotypes from the bulk population, so computational filtering was required. Most clones expanded after primary vaccination were re-detected after the booster (almost 98% of CD4 and around 86% of CD8), suggesting broad memory maintenance. The study included only a couple of donors, which limits how far the findings can be generalized.

TCRdb lists the instrument as Illumina NovaSeq 6000. TCR cDNA was synthesized by 5'RACE template switching, through which a universal primer site and unique molecular identifiers were introduced. Priming for cDNA synthesis came from both the TCR alpha and TCR beta constant segments. Two PCR steps were used to amplify libraries, with sample barcodes and sequencing adapters being added in the second step. Sequencing of libraries was performed on Illumina HiSeq 2500 (2x100 bp) or NovaSeq (2x150 bp). Processing in the source paper ran as follows. Demultiplexing of reads and collapsing into UMI consensus sequences were performed with MIGEC, and V(D)J alignment was carried out with MiXCR. Vaccine-responding clonotypes were identified with edgeR using replicate PBMC samples, with FDR below 0.01 and a log2 fold change above 5 up to day 15 being required. CD4 or CD8 identity was assigned to each bulk clonotype according to whether the clonotype was present at higher abundance in the sequenced CD4 repertoire or the sequenced CD8 repertoire. TCRdb reworked the public reads: Q25 trimming with fastp, MiXCR clone assembly, productive beta chains retained. Merged by CDR3 protein, the rows form single entries marked with the most common genes and DNA. What appears here as the V and J calls and clone size reflects TCRdb's work, not the paper's. The sample yields some 400,000 distinct CDR3 sequences; under 20% were counted once. The ten largest clones take up 15% to 20% of the sample.

The meaning of the sample's treatment or condition label: live attenuated yellow fever vaccine strain. Two biological replicates of bulk PBMCs were collected at each blood-draw timepoint. PBMCs were isolated from peripheral blood using a standard Ficoll-Paque protocol. TriZol was used to extract RNA from bulk PBMCs, from CD4 and CD8 fractions, and from dextramer-positive and dextramer-negative fractions. The sequence was collected from a man between 18 and 29 years old who received the YFV17D yellow fever vaccine. The sample was PBMCs, taken before the yellow fever booster vaccination.

The nucleotide sequence reads as follows: TGTGCCAGCAGCCGCAGGGGGAGGTCCGGGGCCAACGTCCTGACTTTC. This translates into CASSRRGRSGANVLTF. The chain is assembled from TRBV3-1 and TRBJ2-6; a tentative D match to TRBD1 spans 7 bases. The cysteine opens and the phenylalanine closes a CDR3 of 16 amino acids. Of the read, only the CDR3 DNA is kept; its 48 bases are in frame from base 1. V loses 4 bases, J loses 4 bases, and the germline ends lie 14 bases apart. From the germline V gene (reference sequence), CDR1 is LGHDT and CDR2 is YNNKEL.